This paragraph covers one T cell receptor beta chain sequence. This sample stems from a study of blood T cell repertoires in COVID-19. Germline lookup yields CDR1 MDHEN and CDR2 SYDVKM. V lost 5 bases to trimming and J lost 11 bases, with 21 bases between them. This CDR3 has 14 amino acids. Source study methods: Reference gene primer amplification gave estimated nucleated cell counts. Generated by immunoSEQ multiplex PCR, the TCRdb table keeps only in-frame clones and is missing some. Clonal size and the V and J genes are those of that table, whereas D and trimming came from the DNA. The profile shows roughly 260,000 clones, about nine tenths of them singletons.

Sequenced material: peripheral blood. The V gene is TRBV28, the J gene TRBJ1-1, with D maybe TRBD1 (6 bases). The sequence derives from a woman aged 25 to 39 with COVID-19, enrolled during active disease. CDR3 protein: CASSPPPQQGRAFF. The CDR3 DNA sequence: TGTGCCAGCAGTCCACCGCCCCAACAGGGCAGGGCTTTCTTT.